This T cell receptor beta chain was observed in a study of technical replicates of blood from four donors. Germline assignment: CDR1 MNHEY and CDR2 SMNVEV (reference sequence). Trimming pared 3 bases from V and 4 bases from J, leaving 7 bases between. This CDR3 region has 12 residues. Libraries were prepared by immunoSEQ multiplex PCR; TCRdb keeps only in-frame clonotypes and omits some of them. The sample has 68,000 or so clones, about 90% seen once. The chain joins TRBV27 to TRBJ2-7; no reliable D call. The sequenced material came from T cells isolated from PBMCs. This TCR came from a human donor in good health. The CDR3 coding sequence is TGTGCCAGCAGTTTTTCGGGTTACGAGCAGTACTTC. Translating gives CASSFSGYEQYF.